This TCR beta chain was sequenced in a study of CD8 T cells in Susac syndrome. Negative isolation was used for CD8+ and CD4+ T cells, and FACS enrichment was applied to TEMRA cells. The RNA input was about 0.5 to 1 ug, and it was reverse transcribed with random hexamers. Amplification of TCR beta CDR3 spanned 54 Vbeta and 13 Jbeta via immunoSEQ multiplex PCR. TCRdb re-called the immunoSEQ multiplex PCR reads through MiXCR, storing one row per CDR3 protein. The sample carries around 46,000 distinct CDR3 sequences, 80% to 95% recorded once. The sample taken for sequencing was CD8+ T cells from PBMCs. This sequence was found in a human donor in good health.

This chain's CDR3 is CAWWPRGGSIPEQFF. The DNA of the CDR3 is TGTGCCTGGTGGCCCCGGGGCGGGAGCATTCCCGAGCAGTTCTTC. V and J are TRBV30 and TRBJ2-1; TRBD2 aligns across 7 bases. CDR1 is GTSNPN, CDR2 SVGIG, per germline (reference sequence). The CDR3 extends over 15 amino acids. V trimming: 5 bases; J trimming: 10 bases; junction bases outside the gene matches: 17.